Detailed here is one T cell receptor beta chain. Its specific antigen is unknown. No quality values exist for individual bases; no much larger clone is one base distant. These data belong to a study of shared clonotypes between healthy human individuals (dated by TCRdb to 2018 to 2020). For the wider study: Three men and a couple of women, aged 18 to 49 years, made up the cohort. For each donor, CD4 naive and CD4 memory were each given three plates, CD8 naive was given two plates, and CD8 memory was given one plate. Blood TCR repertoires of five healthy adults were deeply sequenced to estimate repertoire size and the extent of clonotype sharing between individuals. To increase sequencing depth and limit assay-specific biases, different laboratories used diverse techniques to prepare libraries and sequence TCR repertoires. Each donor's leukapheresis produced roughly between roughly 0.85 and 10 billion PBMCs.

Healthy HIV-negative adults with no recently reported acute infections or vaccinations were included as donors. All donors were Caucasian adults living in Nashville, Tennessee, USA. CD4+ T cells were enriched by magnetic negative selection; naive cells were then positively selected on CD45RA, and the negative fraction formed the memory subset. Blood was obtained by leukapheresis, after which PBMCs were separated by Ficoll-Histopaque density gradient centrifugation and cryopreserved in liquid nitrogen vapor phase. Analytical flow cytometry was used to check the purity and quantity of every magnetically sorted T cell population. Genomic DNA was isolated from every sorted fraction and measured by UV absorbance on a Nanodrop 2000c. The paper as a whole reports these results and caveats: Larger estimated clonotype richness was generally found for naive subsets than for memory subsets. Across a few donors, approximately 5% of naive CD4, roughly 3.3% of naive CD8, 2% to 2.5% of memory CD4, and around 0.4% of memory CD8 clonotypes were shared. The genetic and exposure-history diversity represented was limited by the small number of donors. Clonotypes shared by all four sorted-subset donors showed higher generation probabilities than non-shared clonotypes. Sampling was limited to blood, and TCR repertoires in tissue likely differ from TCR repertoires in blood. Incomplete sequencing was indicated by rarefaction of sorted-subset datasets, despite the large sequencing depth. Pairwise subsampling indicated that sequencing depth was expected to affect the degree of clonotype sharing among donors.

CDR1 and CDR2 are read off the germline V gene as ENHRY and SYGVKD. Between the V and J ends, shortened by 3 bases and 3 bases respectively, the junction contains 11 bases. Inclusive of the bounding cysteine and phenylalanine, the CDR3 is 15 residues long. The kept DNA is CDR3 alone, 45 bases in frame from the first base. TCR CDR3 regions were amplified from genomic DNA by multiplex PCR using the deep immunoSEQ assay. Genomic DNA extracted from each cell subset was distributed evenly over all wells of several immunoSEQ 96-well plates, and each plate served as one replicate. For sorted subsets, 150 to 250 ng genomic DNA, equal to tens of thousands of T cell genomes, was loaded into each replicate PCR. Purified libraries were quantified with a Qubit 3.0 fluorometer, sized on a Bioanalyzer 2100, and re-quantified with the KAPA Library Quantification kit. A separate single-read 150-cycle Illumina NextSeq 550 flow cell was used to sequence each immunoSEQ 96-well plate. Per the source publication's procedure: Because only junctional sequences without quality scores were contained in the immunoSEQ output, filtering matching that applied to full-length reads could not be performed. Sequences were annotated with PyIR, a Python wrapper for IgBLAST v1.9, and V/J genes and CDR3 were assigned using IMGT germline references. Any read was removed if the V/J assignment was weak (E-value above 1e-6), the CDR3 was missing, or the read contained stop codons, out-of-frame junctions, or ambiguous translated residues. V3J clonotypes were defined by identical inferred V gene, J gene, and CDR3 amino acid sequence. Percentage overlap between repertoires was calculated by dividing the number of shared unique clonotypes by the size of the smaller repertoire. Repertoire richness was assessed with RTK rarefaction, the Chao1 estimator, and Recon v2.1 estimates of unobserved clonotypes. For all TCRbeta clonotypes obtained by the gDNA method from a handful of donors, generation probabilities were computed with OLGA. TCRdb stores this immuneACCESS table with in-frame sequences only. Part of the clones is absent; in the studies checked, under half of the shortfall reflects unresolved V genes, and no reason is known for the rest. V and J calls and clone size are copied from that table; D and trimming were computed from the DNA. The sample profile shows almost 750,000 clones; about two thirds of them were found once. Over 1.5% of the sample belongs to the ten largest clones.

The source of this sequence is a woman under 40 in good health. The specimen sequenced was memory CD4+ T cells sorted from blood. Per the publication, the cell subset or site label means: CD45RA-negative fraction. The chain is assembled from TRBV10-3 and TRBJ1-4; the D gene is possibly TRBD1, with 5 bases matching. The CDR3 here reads CAISDQGAANEKLFF. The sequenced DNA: TGTGCCATCAGTGATCAGGGAGCTGCTAATGAAAAACTGTTTTTT.